Included here is one T cell receptor beta chain sequence, with context. Its antigen is unknown. A single base separates this from a much larger clone, so it may be a read error. Profiling of TCR beta VDJ combinations and CDR3 sequences used genomic DNA as template. TCRdb re-called the reads through MiXCR, storing one row per CDR3 protein. Of 250,000 to 350,000 distinct CDR3 sequences listed, approximately 56% are singletons. The data originate from a study of CD8+CD57+ T cells in acquired aplastic anemia. Study-level background: CD4+ and CD8+ cells, once sorted, gave DNA averaging roughly 3.4 ug.

Study-level points and caveats: Levels of CD8+ Simpson's diversity were not significantly distinct in patients versus controls.

This receptor was identified in a human donor with severe aplastic anemia or a healthy control (not recorded which). Sequences were obtained from sorted CD4+, CD8+, or CD8+CD57+ T cells (not recorded which) from PBMCs.

CDR3 amino acids: CASSPRGACEQYF. Here the CDR3 DNA reads TGTGCCAGCAGCCCCCGAGGGGCCTGCGAGCAGTACTTC. The chain combines TRBV3-1 with TRBJ2-7; tentatively, D is TRBD1 or TRBD2 (5 bases each). Germline CDR1 reads LGHDT; CDR2 reads YNNKEL (reference sequence). V was clipped by 4 bases and J by 6 bases, with 13 bases between them. The CDR3 length is 13 residues.